Detailed here is one TCR beta chain. Germline CDR1 and CDR2: MNHEY and SVGEGT. This CDR3 comprises 14 residues. Trimming cost V 7 bases and J 6 bases; bases outside gene matches: 10. The sample is drawn from a study of T cells in Graves' hyperthyroidism and ophthalmopathy. TCR beta CDR3 sequences were amplified from RNA transcripts. The primer set for the first-round RT-PCR of the TCR CDR3 was HTBI. TCRdb recomputed calls from the multiplex PCR reads with MiXCR, one row per CDR3 protein. The table includes a few hundred thousand distinct CDR3 sequences, just over 45% detected once. The V gene is TRBV6-2 or TRBV6-3, the J gene TRBJ1-1; 8 bases are shared with TRBD1. This TCR was recovered from a woman younger than 30 with Graves' hyperthyroidism. The sample taken for sequencing was peripheral blood or thyroid tissue (not recorded which). The CDR3, as DNA: TGTGCCAGCACTCTGGACAGGGCGTCCCCTGAAGCTTTCTTT. Translation gives CASTLDRASPEAFF.